These 20 T cell receptor beta chains were sequenced from one sample in a study of blood T cell repertoires in COVID-19. The assay was immunoSEQ multiplex PCR, and TCRdb's table has in-frame clones only and misses some. The sample shows some 170,000 clones, about nine tenths of them seen only once. The sample taken for sequencing was peripheral blood. The receptors shown here come from a man between 60 and 75 years old with active or convalescent COVID-19.

The chain carries TRBV6-5 and TRBJ1-2, with a tentative D call TRBD1 (5 bases). V lost 8 bases and J 2 bases, leaving 9 bases between the germline ends. Germline CDR1 is MNHEY and CDR2 is SVGAGI. This CDR3 comprises 12 residues. The CDR3 nucleotides are TGTGCCAGCCAGTCAGGGAACTATGGCTACACCTTC. It yields the protein CASQSGNYGYTF.

V and J are TRBV5-1 and TRBJ1-1; tentatively, D is TRBD1 (6 bases). The CDR3 loop spans 13 amino acids. The V and J ends lost 5 bases and 1 base respectively, with 9 bases between them. Germline CDR1 is SGHRS and CDR2 is YFSETQ. This CDR3 reads CASSVGQNTEAFF. The CDR3 nucleotides read TGCGCCAGCAGTGTGGGACAGAACACTGAAGCTTTCTTT. The whole variable domain, remainder taken from reference TRBV5-1 and TRBJ1-1, is KAGVTQTPRYLIKTRGQQVTLSCSPISGHRSVSWYQQTPGQGLQFLFEYFSETQRNKGNFPGRFSGRQFSNSRSEMNVSTLELGDSALYLCASSVGQNTEAFFGQGTRLTVV.

CDR3: CASSITPGLGETQYF. In DNA form, the CDR3 reads TGTGCCAGTAGTATTACCCCTGGACTCGGGGAGACCCAGTACTTC. This chain links TRBV19 with TRBJ2-5; D is perhaps TRBD2 (5 bases). CDR3 size: 15 residues. Trimming shortened V by 3 bases and J by 5 bases, and 16 bases separated the two germline ends. From germline, CDR1 is LNHDA and CDR2 SQIVND (reference sequence).

The chain has TRBV6-1 and TRBJ2-1, with 8 bases matching TRBD1. Unmatched junction bases numbered 4, after V lost 3 bases and J lost 3 bases. The CDR3 has 15 amino acids. The germline gives CDR1 MNHNS, CDR2 SASEGT. CDR3 in DNA: TGTGCCAGCAGTGATCGACAGGGGTTCTACAATGAGCAGTTCTTC. Protein product: CASSDRQGFYNEQFF.

The chain combines TRBV4-1 with TRBJ2-1; 7 positions agree with TRBD2. Per the germline V gene, CDR1 is MGHRA and CDR2 is YSYEKL. The CDR3 totals 16 residues. The V gene end was trimmed by 1 base and the J gene end by 2 bases; junction bases not matched to a gene: 5. In nucleotides, the CDR3 is TGCGCCAGCAGCCAAGGGCCGACTAGCCCCTACAATGAGCAGTTCTTC. This encodes CASSQGPTSPYNEQFF.

The chain carries TRBV15 and TRBJ1-5; 9 nucleotides align to TRBD1. The CDR3 is 15 residues long. Germline assignment: CDR1 LNHNV and CDR2 YYDKDF (reference sequence). The junction had 6 bases not matched to a gene; V was cut back by 3 bases and J by 6 bases. The CDR3 DNA reads TGTGCCACCAGCAGGGACAGGGGTATCGGTCAGCCCCAGCATTTT. Its protein product is CATSRDRGIGQPQHF.

The V gene is TRBV11-2, the J gene TRBJ2-7; D gene uncertain. The CDR3 is 13 amino acids. CDR1 is SGHAT, CDR2 FQNNGV, per germline. The ends were cut back, 5 bases at V and 0 bases at J, with 8 bases in the middle. CDR3 coding DNA: TGTGCCAGCAGCGGGCAGGCCTCCTACGAGCAGTACTTC. As protein: CASSGQASYEQYF.

V usage is TRBV14 and J usage is TRBJ2-7; a weak D match, TRBD2 (5 bases). The V gene's germline CDR1 is SGHDN and CDR2 FVKESK. This CDR3 contains 12 residues. Trimming stripped 4 bases from V and 4 bases from J, with 8 bases between. For the CDR3, the DNA is TGTGCCAGCAGCCCGACGGGATACGAGCAGTACTTC. Protein sequence: CASSPTGYEQYF.

The chain joins TRBV2 to TRBJ1-1; D is unresolved. The CDR3 has 13 amino acids. Germline assignment: CDR1 SNHLY and CDR2 FYNNEI. Trimming cost V 5 bases and J 0 bases, with 7 bases left between them. The CDR3: CASSQQLNTEAFF. Here the CDR3 DNA reads TGTGCCAGCAGTCAACAACTGAACACTGAAGCTTTCTTT.

V gene TRBV6-1 combines with J gene TRBJ2-1; 12 positions match TRBD2. CDR1 and CDR2 (germline): MNHNS, SASEGT. The CDR3 extends over 15 amino acids. The V and J ends lost 5 bases and 2 bases, in that order; junction bases with no gene match: 1. In DNA form, the CDR3 reads TGTGCCAGCAGTAGGACTAGCGGGACCTACAATGAGCAGTTCTTC. Translated, it gives CASSRTSGTYNEQFF.

The rearrangement uses TRBV5-1 and TRBJ2-1; 8 bases agree with TRBD1. CDR1 is SGHRS, CDR2 YFSETQ, per germline. V lost 3 bases and J lost 9; bases outside the gene matches: 8. The CDR3 is made up of 14 amino acids. The CDR3 loop is CASSSQTGQGEQFF. As DNA, the CDR3 is TGCGCCAGCAGCTCCCAGACAGGACAGGGTGAGCAGTTCTTC.

The chain carries TRBV19 and TRBJ2-1; 7 nucleotides match TRBD1. The CDR3 consists of 18 residues. V lost 1 base, J lost 6 bases, and 15 bases stayed unmatched. Germline values: CDR1 LNHDA, CDR2 SQIVND (reference sequence). CDR3 in amino acids: CASSIVYQTGAKSNEQFF. The CDR3 DNA is TGTGCCAGTAGTATAGTTTACCAAACAGGGGCTAAATCCAATGAGCAGTTCTTC. The full variable domain, rest sourced from reference TRBV19 and TRBJ2-1, is DGGITQSPKYLFRKEGQNVTLSCEQNLNHDAMYWYRQDPGQGLRLIYYSQIVNDFQKGDIAEGYSVSREKKESFPLTVTSAQKNPTAFYLCASSIVYQTGAKSNEQFFGPGTRLTVL.

V and J are TRBV3-1 (or the pseudogene TRBV3-2) and TRBJ1-2; D gene uncertain. V lost 1 base and J 5 bases, leaving 14 bases between the germline ends. The CDR3 spans 15 residues. Germline CDR1 reads LGHDT; CDR2 reads YNNKEL (reference sequence). The CDR3 region has the DNA TGTGCCAGCAGCCAAGCGCGGGGATTCGGGTATGGCTACACCTTC. It encodes CASSQARGFGYGYTF.

The V gene is TRBV19, the J gene TRBJ2-1, with 11 bases matching TRBD2. Germline CDR1 LNHDA, CDR2 SQIVND (reference sequence). The CDR3 runs 16 residues. J was trimmed by 7 bases and V by 5 bases; bases with no gene match: 10. The CDR3 spells CASSVSSGRLTNEQFF. CDR3 coding DNA: TGTGCCAGTAGTGTCTCTAGCGGGAGGCTGACAAATGAGCAGTTCTTC.

The rearrangement uses TRBV10-3 and TRBJ1-5; 7 bases line up with TRBD1. There are 14 residues in the CDR3. The ends lost 2 bases at V and 4 bases at J; junction bases unmatched: 2. The germline gives CDR1 ENHRY, CDR2 SYGVKD. The CDR3 bases are TGTGCCATCAGTGAGCAACAGGGGAATCAGCCCCAGCATTTT. This sequence encodes CAISEQQGNQPQHF.

The chain uses TRBV7-2 and TRBJ2-5; 9 nucleotides agree with TRBD1. From germline, CDR1 is SGHTA and CDR2 FQGNSA. V lost 1 base and J lost 4; bases outside the gene matches: 4. CDR3 length: 15 amino acids. The CDR3 nucleotides read TGTGCCAGCAGCTTAGGGACAGGGGTGTCAGAGACCCAGTACTTC. As protein: CASSLGTGVSETQYF.

This chain connects TRBV3-1 (or the pseudogene TRBV3-2) to TRBJ1-5; the D is unclear. The CDR3 length is 13 residues. V was cut by 3 bases and J by 7 bases, with 10 bases left in between. Looked up from germline, CDR1 is LGHDT and CDR2 is YNNKEL (reference sequence). The DNA for the CDR3 is TGTGCCAGCAGCCACGTCCCGGGACAGCCCCAGCATTTT. It encodes CASSHVPGQPQHF.

This sequence joins TRBV15 and TRBJ1-5; 9 bases fit TRBD1. The CDR3 has 17 amino acids. Germline V gene data show CDR1 as LNHNV and CDR2 as YYDKDF (reference sequence). Germline trimming cut 1 base from V and 3 bases from J; bases unmatched to any gene: 7. CDR3 coding DNA: TGTGCCACCAGCAGAGTAGGGACAGGGCGCTACAATCAGCCCCAGCATTTT. Translated: CATSRVGTGRYNQPQHF.

The V and J genes are TRBV5-5 and TRBJ2-3, with D possibly TRBD1 on 6 matching bases. Looked up from germline, CDR1 is SGHKS and CDR2 is YYEKEE (reference sequence). The CDR3 contains 13 residues. The germline V and J ends were trimmed by 1 base and 5 bases, with 8 bases remaining between them. The CDR3 nucleotides are TGTGCCAGCAGCTTGACAGGGAAAGATACGCAGTATTTT. Protein product: CASSLTGKDTQYF. Full variable domain (outside the CDR3, taken from reference TRBV5-5 and TRBJ2-3): DAGVTQSPTHLIKTRGQQVTLRCSPISGHKSVSWYQQVLGQGPQFIFQYYEKEERGRGNFPDRFSARQFPNYSSELNVNALLLGDSALYLCASSLTGKDTQYFGPGTRLTVL.

The chain carries TRBV2 and TRBJ2-7, with 8 bases aligning to TRBD1. V shed 7 bases, J shed 6 bases, and the junction held 5 bases outside the gene matches. Germline V CDR1 and CDR2: SNHLY, FYNNEI. The CDR3 runs to 12 residues. The CDR3 region is CASTRGRGEQYF. For the CDR3, the DNA is TGTGCCAGCACCAGGGGGCGGGGCGAGCAGTACTTC.